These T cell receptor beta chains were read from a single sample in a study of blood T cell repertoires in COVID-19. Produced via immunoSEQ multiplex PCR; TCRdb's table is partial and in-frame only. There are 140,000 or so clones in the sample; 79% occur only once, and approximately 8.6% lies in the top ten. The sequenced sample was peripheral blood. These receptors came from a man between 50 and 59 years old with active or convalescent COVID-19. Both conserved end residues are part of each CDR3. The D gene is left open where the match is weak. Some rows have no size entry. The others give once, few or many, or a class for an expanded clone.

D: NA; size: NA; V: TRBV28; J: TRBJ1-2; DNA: TGTGCCAGCAGCCTGCTTGACAGAAATCTCTATGGCTACACCTTC; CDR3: CASSLLDRNLYGYTF
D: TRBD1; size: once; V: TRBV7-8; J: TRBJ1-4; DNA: TGTGCCAGCAGCTTGAAGGGGGCGGCTAATGAAAAACTGTTTTTT; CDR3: CASSLKGAANEKLFF
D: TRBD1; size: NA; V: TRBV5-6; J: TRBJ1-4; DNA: TGTGCCAGCAGCTTCCCACCCGGGACAGGGGATGAAAAACTGTTTTTT; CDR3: CASSFPPGTGDEKLFF
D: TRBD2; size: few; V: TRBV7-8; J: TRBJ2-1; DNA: TGTGCCAGCGTCCGACTAGCGGGAGAATATAGTGAGCAGTTCTTC; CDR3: CASVRLAGEYSEQFF
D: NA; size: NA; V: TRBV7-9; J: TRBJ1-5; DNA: TGTGCCAGCAGCTTCGGCGGATACAATCAGCCCCAGCATTTT; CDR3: CASSFGGYNQPQHF
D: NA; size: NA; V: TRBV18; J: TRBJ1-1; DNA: TGTGCCAGCTCACCCGACAGGCTAGCTGAAGCTTTCTTT; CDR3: CASSPDRLAEAFF
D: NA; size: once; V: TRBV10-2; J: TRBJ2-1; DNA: TGCGCCAGCAGCGCGGGACTCTTACGAAATGAGCAGTTCTTC; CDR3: CASSAGLLRNEQFF
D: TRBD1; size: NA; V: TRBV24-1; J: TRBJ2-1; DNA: TGTGCCACCAGTGAGACAGGGCCCAATGAGCAGTTCTTC; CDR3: CATSETGPNEQFF
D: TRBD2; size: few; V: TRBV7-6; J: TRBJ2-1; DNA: TGTGCCAGCAGCGCTCGGACTAGCCTATACAATGAGCAGTTCTTC; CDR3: CASSARTSLYNEQFF
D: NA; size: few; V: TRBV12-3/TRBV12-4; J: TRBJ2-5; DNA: TGTGCCAGCAGCCCAGCAGGTCGAGAGACCCAGTACTTC; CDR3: CASSPAGRETQYF
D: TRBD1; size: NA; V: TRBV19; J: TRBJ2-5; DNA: TGTGCCAGCAGTCGCCCCGGGACAGCCCAAGAGACCCAGTACTTC; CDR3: CASSRPGTAQETQYF
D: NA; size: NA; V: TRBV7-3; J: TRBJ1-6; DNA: TGTGCCAGCAGCTTAAACCAGTTTAATTCACCCCTCCACTTT; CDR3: CASSLNQFNSPLHF
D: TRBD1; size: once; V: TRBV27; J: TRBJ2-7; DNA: TGTGCCAGCAGACCTCGACAGGGCCCCTACGAGCAGTACTTC; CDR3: CASRPRQGPYEQYF
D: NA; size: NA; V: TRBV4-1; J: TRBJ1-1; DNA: TGCGCCAGCAGCCAAGGCGCGCCCCGAACTGAAGCTTTCTTT; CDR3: CASSQGAPRTEAFF
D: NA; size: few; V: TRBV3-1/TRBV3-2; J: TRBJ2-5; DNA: TGTGCCAGCAGCCAAGCTACAGGGCTTGGGACCCAGTACTTC; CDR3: CASSQATGLGTQYF
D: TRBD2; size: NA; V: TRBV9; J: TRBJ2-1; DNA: TGTGCCAGCAGCGTAGCGGGGACTAGCGTTAATGAGCAGTTCTTC; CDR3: CASSVAGTSVNEQFF
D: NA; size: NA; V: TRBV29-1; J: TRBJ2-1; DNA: TGCAGCGCCCCGAGACAGGACCTCAATGAGCAGTTCTTC; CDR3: CSAPRQDLNEQFF
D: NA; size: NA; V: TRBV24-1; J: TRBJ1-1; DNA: TGTGCCACCAGTGAGGCAGGCTCCCAGGGAGCTTTCTTT; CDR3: CATSEAGSQGAFF
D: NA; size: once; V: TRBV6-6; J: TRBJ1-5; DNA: TGTGCCAGCAGTATTCAGGGAACTAGCAATCAGCCCCAGCATTTT; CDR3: CASSIQGTSNQPQHF
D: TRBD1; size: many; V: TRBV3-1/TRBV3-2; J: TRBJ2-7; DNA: TGTGCCAGCAGCCCCCGACAGGGCTTAACGGCGTACGAGCAGTACTTC; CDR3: CASSPRQGLTAYEQYF
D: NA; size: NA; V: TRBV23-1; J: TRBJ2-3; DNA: TGCGCCGAACCGGGACTCAAAGGGACAGATACGCAGTATTTT; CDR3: CAEPGLKGTDTQYF
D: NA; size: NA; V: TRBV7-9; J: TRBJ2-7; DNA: TGTGCCAGCAGCTCCGGACTGACCTCTGGGGAGCAGTACTTC; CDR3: CASSSGLTSGEQYF
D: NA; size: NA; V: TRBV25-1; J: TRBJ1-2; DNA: TGTGCCAGCAGCCCCACGGGGGGGCGTAATGGCTACACCTTC; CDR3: CASSPTGGRNGYTF
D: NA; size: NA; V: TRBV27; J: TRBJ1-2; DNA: TGTGCCAGCAGTCCCCTCGGGTCCTATGGCTACACCTTC; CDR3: CASSPLGSYGYTF
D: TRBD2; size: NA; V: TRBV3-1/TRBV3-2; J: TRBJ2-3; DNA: TGTGCCAGCAGCCCCAGCGGGAGGGCAGATACGCAGTATTTT; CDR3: CASSPSGRADTQYF
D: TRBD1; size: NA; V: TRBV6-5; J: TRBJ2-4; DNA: TGTGCCAGCACTGGACAGGGGGGCCACATTCAGTACTTC; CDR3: CASTGQGGHIQYF
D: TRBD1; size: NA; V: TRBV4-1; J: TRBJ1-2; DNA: TGCGCCAGCAGCCAAGGGGACAGGGTCAATGGCTACACCTTC; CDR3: CASSQGDRVNGYTF
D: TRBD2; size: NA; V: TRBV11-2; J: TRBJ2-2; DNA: TGTGCCAGCAGCTTAGATACCCTAGCGGGACTCACCGGGGAGCTGTTTTTT; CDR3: CASSLDTLAGLTGELFF
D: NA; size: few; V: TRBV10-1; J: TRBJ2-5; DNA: TGCGCCAGCAAGCGCGAGCAAGAGACCCAGTACTTC; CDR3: CASKREQETQYF
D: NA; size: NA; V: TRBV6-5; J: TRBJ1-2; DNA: TGTGCCAGCAGTATCGACACCTATGGCTACACCTTC; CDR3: CASSIDTYGYTF
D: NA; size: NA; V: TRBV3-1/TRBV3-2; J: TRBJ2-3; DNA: TGTGCCAGCAGCCAACCATCCACCCTCGGGGCAGATACGCAGTATTTT; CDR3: CASSQPSTLGADTQYF
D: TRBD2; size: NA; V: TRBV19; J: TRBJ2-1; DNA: TGTGCCAGTAGTGACCCAGCGGGAGTTGATGAGCAGTTCTTC; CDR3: CASSDPAGVDEQFF
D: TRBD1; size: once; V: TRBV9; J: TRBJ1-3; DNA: TGTGCCAGCAGCGTAGGGGACAGGGGACTCGGAAACACCATATATTTT; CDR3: CASSVGDRGLGNTIYF
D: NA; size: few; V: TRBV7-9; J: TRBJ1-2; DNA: TGTGCCAGCAGCCCCCCATCGTGGGCGCGGGAGGTTGGCTACACCTTC; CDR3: CASSPPSWAREVGYTF
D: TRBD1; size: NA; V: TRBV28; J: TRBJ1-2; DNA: TGTGCCAGCACCACGGACAGGGGGCGCGGCTACACCTTC; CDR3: CASTTDRGRGYTF
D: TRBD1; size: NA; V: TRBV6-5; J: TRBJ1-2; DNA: TGTGCCAGCAGTTACCAACAGGGGTCAAACTATGGCTACACCTTC; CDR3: CASSYQQGSNYGYTF
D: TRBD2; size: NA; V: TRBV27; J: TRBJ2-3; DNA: TGTGCCAGCAACCTACTAGCGGGAGTAGGGGATACGCAGTATTTT; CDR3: CASNLLAGVGDTQYF
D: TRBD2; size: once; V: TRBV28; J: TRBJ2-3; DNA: TGTGCCAGCAGTCCCATTCTCAGGGAGGGGACGCAGTATTTT; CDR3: CASSPILREGTQYF
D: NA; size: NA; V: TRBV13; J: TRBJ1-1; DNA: TGTGCCAGCAGCCATGGGGCAGGGAGGTTGAACACTGAAGCTTTCTTT; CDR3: CASSHGAGRLNTEAFF
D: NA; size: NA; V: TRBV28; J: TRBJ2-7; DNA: TGTGCCAGCACTATCCCGGGTTTCTCCTACGAGCAGTACTTC; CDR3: CASTIPGFSYEQYF
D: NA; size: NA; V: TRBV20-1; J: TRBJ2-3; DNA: TGCAGTGCTAGTCCATTTAGGGAGTTCACAGATACGCAGTATTTT; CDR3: CSASPFREFTDTQYF
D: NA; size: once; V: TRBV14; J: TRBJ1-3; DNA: TGTGCCAGCAGCCAAGAGTTCACGAGTGGAAACACCATATATTTT; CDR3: CASSQEFTSGNTIYF
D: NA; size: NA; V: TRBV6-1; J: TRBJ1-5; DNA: TGTGCCAGCAGTGAAGGTGCCCTCAGGCTGGATATAAGCAATCAGCCCCAGCATTTT; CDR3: CASSEGALRLDISNQPQHF
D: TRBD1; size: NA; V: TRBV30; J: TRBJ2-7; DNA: TGTGCCTGTCACAGGGGTTTTACCTACGAGCAGTACTTC; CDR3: CACHRGFTYEQYF
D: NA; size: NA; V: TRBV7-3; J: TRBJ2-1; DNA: TGTGCCAGCAGCTTCAACCCACGGGGTTACAATGAGCAGTTCTTC; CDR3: CASSFNPRGYNEQFF
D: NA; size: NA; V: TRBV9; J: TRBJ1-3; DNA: TGTGCCAGCAGCGTAGGGGCAGCCGACTCTGGAAACACCATATATTTT; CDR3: CASSVGAADSGNTIYF
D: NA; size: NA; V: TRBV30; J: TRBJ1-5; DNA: TGTGCCTGGAACCAGGGTGGGAATCAGCCCCAGCATTTT; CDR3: CAWNQGGNQPQHF
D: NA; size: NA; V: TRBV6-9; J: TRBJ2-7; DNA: TGTGCCAGCAGTTACCCATTCGGCGAGCAGTACTTC; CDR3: CASSYPFGEQYF
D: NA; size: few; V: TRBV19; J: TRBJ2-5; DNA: TGTGCCAGTAGACCTCCGGAGGGGCGGGAGACCCAGTACTTC; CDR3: CASRPPEGRETQYF
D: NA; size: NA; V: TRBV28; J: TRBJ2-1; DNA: TGTGCCAGCAGTTTATACGTCAGGTACAATGAGCAGTTCTTC; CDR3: CASSLYVRYNEQFF